Sequencing of this T cell receptor beta chain was carried out in a study of tumor and adjacent non-tumor tissue in lung cancer. As for the study in general: The cohort had 12 to 13 adenocarcinoma, a couple of squamous cell and 1 small cell patients. Study outcomes and limitations: Normal lung showed higher cumulative top 100 clone frequency than tumor.

Note on this clonotype: Its antigen is not known. Its ends do not fully match the called genes, so a read error is possible.

A modified ARM-PCR protocol with three rounds of nested PCR amplified TCRbeta. From the multiplex PCR reads, TCRdb called clonotypes with MiXCR, one entry per CDR3 protein. The sample has roughly 120,000 distinct CDR3 sequences; about 75% are singletons. The CDR3 is made up of 13 amino acids. Germline assignment: CDR1 SGHAT and CDR2 FQNNGV. No cell sorting was done before RNA was extracted from the tissue. The gene calls are TRBV11-2 and TRBJ1-2; D unclear. The material sequenced was lung tumor tissue. This receptor was taken from a woman in her sixties or seventies with non-small cell lung cancer. CDR3 in amino acids: CDSSVGRLAGYTF. The CDR3 DNA reads TGTGACAGCAGCGTGGGTCGTTTAGCGGGGTACACCTTC.